The clone carrying this TCR beta chain was detected a few times. Its target is unknown. The entirety of the isolated RNA underwent reverse transcription, so expressed TCRB transcripts were sequenced. The protocol was immunoSEQ multiplex PCR, while the TCRdb copy is restricted to in-frame clones and leaves out a portion. The table includes around 430,000 clones, approximately 31% detected once. The data belong to a study of beta chain features in type 1 diabetes. Study summary: Age, gender and cell yields were similar between patients and healthy donors. General study results and limits: Relative to healthy donors, patients appeared to have naive, central memory and Treg TCRB repertoires that were more similar.

Stem cell-like memory, regulatory, central memory and naive CD4+ cells were sorted via CD45RO/CCR7/CD25/CD127/CD95/CD27. There are 12 residues in the CDR3. Germline V gives CDR1 SEHNR, CDR2 FQNEAQ (reference sequence). V was clipped by 5 bases and J by 10 bases, with 13 bases between them. The sample taken for sequencing was naive CD4+ T cells from blood. V gene TRBV7-9 combines with J gene TRBJ2-3; D gene ambiguous. The clonotype comes from a man younger than 35 in good health. The CDR3 spells CASSPLRAPQYF. CDR3 DNA sequence: TGTGCCAGCAGCCCTCTCCGCGCCCCGCAGTATTTT.